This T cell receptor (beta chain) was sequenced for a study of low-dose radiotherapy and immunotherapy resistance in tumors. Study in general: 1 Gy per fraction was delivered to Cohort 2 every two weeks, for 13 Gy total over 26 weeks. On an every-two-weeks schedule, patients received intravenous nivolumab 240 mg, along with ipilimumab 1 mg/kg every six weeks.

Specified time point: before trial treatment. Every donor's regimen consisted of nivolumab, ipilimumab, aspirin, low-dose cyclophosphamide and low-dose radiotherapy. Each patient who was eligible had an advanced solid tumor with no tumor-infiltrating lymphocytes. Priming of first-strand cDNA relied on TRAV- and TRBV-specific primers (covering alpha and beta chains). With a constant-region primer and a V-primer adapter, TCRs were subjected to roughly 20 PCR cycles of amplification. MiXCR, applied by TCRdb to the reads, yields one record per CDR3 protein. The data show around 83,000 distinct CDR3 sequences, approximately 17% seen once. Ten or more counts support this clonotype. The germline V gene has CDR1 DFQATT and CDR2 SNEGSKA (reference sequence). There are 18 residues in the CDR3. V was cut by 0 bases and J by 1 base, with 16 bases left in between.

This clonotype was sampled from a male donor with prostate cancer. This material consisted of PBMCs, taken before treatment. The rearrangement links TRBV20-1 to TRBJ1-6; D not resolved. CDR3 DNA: TGCAGTGCTAGAGAGGAAACGTCGGGGAGATCCTATAATTCACCCCTCCACTTT. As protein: CSAREETSGRSYNSPLHF.